Listed here are 5 T cell receptor beta chains from one sample, sequenced in a study of Ad26.COV2.S vaccination and SARS-CoV-2 variants. Produced via immunoSEQ multiplex PCR; TCRdb's table is partial and in-frame only. The sample lists hundreds of thousands of clones, 89% occurring once. As for treatment: some 20 received Ad26.COV2.S at low or high dose, single or two shots; about 5 received placebo; per-sample allocation not given. Specimens were obtained on day 63 following the first vaccine or placebo injection. The sequences come from peripheral blood, collected in a trial of Ad26.COV2.S vaccine versus placebo. These receptors were taken from a person between 18 and 65 years old who received the Ad26.COV2.S COVID-19 vaccine or a placebo.

The rearrangement uses TRBV10-3 and TRBJ2-1; TRBD2 is a possible D gene (5 bases). The V gene's germline CDR1 is ENHRY and CDR2 SYGVKD. This CDR3 is 14 amino acids long. With 10 bases removed from V and 0 bases from J, the gap between germline ends came to 13 bases. The CDR3 loop reads CASTGVLSYNEQFF. CDR3 nucleotide sequence: TGTGCCAGCACCGGGGTCCTCTCCTACAATGAGCAGTTCTTC.

The chain has TRBV14 and TRBJ2-5, with a possible D match to TRBD1 (6 bases). Germline CDR1 and CDR2: SGHDN and FVKESK. There are 13 residues in the CDR3. V was pared by 0 bases and J by 5 bases, with 7 bases between. This CDR3 is CASSQDRGETQYF. The CDR3 coding sequence is TGTGCCAGCAGCCAAGATAGGGGGGAGACCCAGTACTTC.

The chain joins TRBV24-1 to TRBJ2-5; D gene unclear. The germline V and J ends were trimmed by 5 bases and 1 base, with 7 bases remaining between them. This CDR3 region has 13 residues. Germline V CDR1 and CDR2: KGHDR, SFDVKD. Here the CDR3 DNA reads TGTGCCACCAGTGCCCAGTCCCAAGAGACCCAGTACTTC. It codes for CATSAQSQETQYF.

V gene TRBV7-9 combines with J gene TRBJ2-1; D is unresolved. Germline CDR1 is SEHNR and CDR2 is FQNEAQ (reference sequence). The CDR3 covers 14 residues. Trimming removed 1 base at V and 6 bases at J, with 10 bases between. The CDR3: CASSLGPAPNEQFF. The DNA of the CDR3 is TGTGCCAGCAGCTTAGGACCAGCACCCAATGAGCAGTTCTTC.

The chain uses TRBV6-5 and TRBJ2-1, with 12 bases matching TRBD1. Per the germline V gene, CDR1 is MNHEY and CDR2 is SVGAGI. J gave up 9 bases and V 6 bases, and 3 bases lay outside the gene matches. CDR3 length: 13 amino acids. Here the CDR3 DNA reads TGTGCCAGCAGAGGGACAGGGGGCACTGAGCAGTTCTTC. Its translation: CASRGTGGTEQFF.